These T cell receptor beta chains were read from a single sample in a study of molecular identifiers for immune sequencing clone quantification. TCRdb re-called the PCR reads with MiXCR, one entry per CDR3 protein. The table has 300,000 to 350,000 distinct CDR3 sequences, 20% to 25% seen once; the top ten hold approximately 0.83%. The sample was naive CD8+ T cells from blood, with Jurkat cell RNA spiked in. These receptor sequences come from a human donor in good health. Some libraries in this study had Jurkat cell RNA spiked in. The CDR3 runs from the conserved cysteine through the conserved F or W. The D gene is left open where the match is weak. Clone size is given for some rows only: seen once, a few or many times, or a class if the clone is expanded.

.,11,TRBJ2-7,many,TRBV7-9,TGTGCCAGCAGCTTTTTGTTCGAGCAGTACTTC,CASSFLFEQYF
.,12,TRBJ2-7,many,TRBV10-2,TGCGCCAGCAGCACGAGGGGGACACCAACCTGGTTC,CASSTRGTPTWF
TRBD1,16,TRBJ1-3,few,TRBV12-5,TGTGCTAGTGGTGCCGGACAGGGGGCTTCTGGAAACACCATATATTTT,CASGAGQGASGNTIYF
TRBD1,17,TRBJ1-2,.,TRBV4-3,TGCGCCAGCAGCCCATCGAGACAGGGGTTTGGGAACTATGGCTACACCTTC,CASSPSRQGFGNYGYTF
.,13,TRBJ1-1,many,TRBV6-6,TGTGCCAGCAGTTACTCTCAGGGCTCTGAAGCTTTCTTT,CASSYSQGSEAFF
TRBD2,15,TRBJ2-7,many,TRBV20-1,TGCAGTGCTAGAGACCCCGGGACTAGCGGATACGAGCAGTACTTC,CSARDPGTSGYEQYF
.,14,TRBJ1-5,many,TRBV28,TGTGCCAGCAGTCCACGGTCAGCTCCACGGTCCCAGCATTTT,CASSPRSAPRSQHF
.,18,TRBJ2-4,.,TRBV4-3,TGCGCCAGCAGCCAAGAGTGGGGGGAAGGGTCTTCGGAAAACATTCAGTACTTC,CASSQEWGEGSSENIQYF
TRBD1,18,TRBJ1-3,few,TRBV12-3/TRBV12-4,TGTGCCAGCAGTCCAGTCCCGGGACAGGATCCCTCTGGAAACACCATATATTTT,CASSPVPGQDPSGNTIYF
TRBD2,17,TRBJ2-2,.,TRBV12-5,TGTGCTAGTGGTTTGATAGCGGGGGGGCCGAGCACCGGGGAGCTGTTTTTT,CASGLIAGGPSTGELFF
.,15,TRBJ1-4,.,TRBV30,TGTGCCTGGAACCCAGGGATGATTTTGGATGAAAAACTGTTTTTT,CAWNPGMILDEKLFF
TRBD1,15,TRBJ1-1,many,TRBV27,TGTGCCAGCAGCTTATACAGGGGCGGAGGGACTGAAGCTTTCTTT,CASSLYRGGGTEAFF
TRBD2,15,TRBJ2-1,many,TRBV30,TGTGCCTGGAGCCCCGGGACTAGTTCAATCAATGAGCAGTTCTTC,CAWSPGTSSINEQFF
TRBD2,15,TRBJ2-1,many,TRBV29-1,TGCAGCGTTGAATTCTGGGGGTCTAGCGGGAAGGAGCAGTTCTTC,CSVEFWGSSGKEQFF
.,14,TRBJ1-5,many,TRBV20-1,TGCAGTGCTAGCCCGGTCAAAGGTAGTCAGCCCCAGCATTTT,CSASPVKGSQPQHF
TRBD1,16,TRBJ1-1,.,TRBV7-9,TGTGCCAGCAGCAGGACAGGGGGCGACGAGAACACTGAAGCTTTCTTT,CASSRTGGDENTEAFF
TRBD2,17,TRBJ2-7,few,TRBV5-6,TGTGCCAGCAGCGAGGGACTAGCGGGAGGGCCGTTCTACGAGCAGTACTTC,CASSEGLAGGPFYEQYF
.,11,TRBJ2-7,many,TRBV7-9,TGTGCCGGAGGTGACGGGTACGAGCAGTACTTC,CAGGDGYEQYF
.,14,TRBJ2-1,many,TRBV28,TGTGCCACAAGACCCGGGACTCTCAACAATGAGCAGTTCTTC,CATRPGTLNNEQFF
TRBD1,14,TRBJ2-7,few,TRBV27,TGTGCCAGCAGTTATGGGACAGGGGTGGGGGAGCAGTACTTC,CASSYGTGVGEQYF
TRBD1,16,TRBJ2-3,.,TRBV20-1,TGCAGTGCAACATACGAGGGGGACAGGGCGTATGATACGCAGTATTTT,CSATYEGDRAYDTQYF
TRBD1,14,TRBJ2-7,many,TRBV13,TGTGCCAGCAGCCCGGGACAGGGCCGGTACGAGCAGTACTTC,CASSPGQGRYEQYF
.,12,TRBJ2-2,many,TRBV29-1,TGCAGCGTTGTAGAGGGATCCGGGGAGCTGTTTTTT,CSVVEGSGELFF
TRBD1,14,TRBJ1-5,many,TRBV27,TGTGCCAGCAGCCTTACAGGGGGCCATCAGCCCCAGCATTTT,CASSLTGGHQPQHF
TRBD2,15,TRBJ2-3,many,TRBV7-2,TGTGCCAGCAGCTCACTAGCGGTGAGCACAGATACGCAGTATTTT,CASSSLAVSTDTQYF
TRBD1,16,TRBJ1-6,few,TRBV6-5,TGTGCCAGCAGTTACGGACAGGGACCTTATAATTCACCCCTCCACTTT,CASSYGQGPYNSPLHF
TRBD2,16,TRBJ2-7,.,TRBV11-2,TGTGCCAGCAGCTTAGATGGTTCGGGGGGAAGCTACGAGCAGTACTTC,CASSLDGSGGSYEQYF
TRBD1,14,TRBJ2-7,many,TRBV6-5,TGTGCCAGCAGTTACTCCCAGGGGGCCTACGAGCAGTACTTC,CASSYSQGAYEQYF
.,14,TRBJ2-1,.,TRBV7-9,TGTGCCAGCAGCTTAGGGGAAGGGTACAATGAGCAGTTCTTC,CASSLGEGYNEQFF
.,13,TRBJ2-3,many,TRBV29-1,TGCAGCGTTGAAGAGGACTACACAGATACGCAGTATTTT,CSVEEDYTDTQYF
TRBD1,15,TRBJ1-1,many,TRBV4-1,TGCGCCAGCAGCCAAAGCCCAGGGGGAGGGACTGAAGCTTTCTTT,CASSQSPGGGTEAFF
TRBD1,15,TRBJ2-3,many,TRBV6-6,TGTGCCAGCATTTGGGGGACAGGGGGCCCAGATACGCAGTATTTT,CASIWGTGGPDTQYF
TRBD2,16,TRBJ2-7,many,TRBV20-1,TGCAGTGCTAGAGCTGTGCCCGGACTAGCAGCCTACGAGCAGTACTTC,CSARAVPGLAAYEQYF
.,14,TRBJ1-1,many,TRBV7-2,TGTGCCAGCAGCTTAGGTATGGGATTCGCTGAAGCTTTCTTT,CASSLGMGFAEAFF
.,15,TRBJ2-5,many,TRBV6-5,TGTGCCAGCAGTTACAGTTGGCAACAACAAGAGACCCAGTACTTC,CASSYSWQQQETQYF
.,13,TRBJ2-3,many,TRBV20-1,TGCAGTGCTCCCTTACTGAGCACAGATACGCAGTATTTT,CSAPLLSTDTQYF
TRBD2,13,TRBJ2-7,many,TRBV7-2,TGTGCCAGCAGCTCGTCTAGCGGGTACGAGCAGTACTTC,CASSSSSGYEQYF
.,14,TRBJ2-3,many,TRBV7-9,TGTGCCAGCAGCTTGGACGGATACACAGATACGCAGTATTTT,CASSLDGYTDTQYF
.,15,TRBJ2-7,.,TRBV27,TGTGCCAGCAGTTTGCAGGTTGCCCCCGTCTACGAGCAGTACTTC,CASSLQVAPVYEQYF
TRBD1,17,TRBJ2-3,few,TRBV6-5,TGTGCCAGCAGTTCTCCCAACAGGGGTCTGGCAACAGATACGCAGTATTTT,CASSSPNRGLATDTQYF
.,14,TRBJ2-7,many,TRBV5-6,TGTGCCAGCAGCCCGTATGGGATGCACTACGAGCAGTACTTC,CASSPYGMHYEQYF
.,16,TRBJ1-3,many,TRBV7-9,TGTGCCAGCAGCACCACCCACGCCAGCTCTGGAAACACCATATATTTT,CASSTTHASSGNTIYF
.,16,TRBJ2-7,many,TRBV4-3,TGCGCCAGCAGCCAAGACGGCGCAGGGGGGTCGAGGGAGCAGTACTTC,CASSQDGAGGSREQYF
.,17,TRBJ2-1,.,TRBV11-2,TGTGCCAGCAGCTTAGCCCCGGGCCTCCCCCCCTACAATGAGCAGCTCTTC,CASSLAPGLPPYNEQLF
.,18,TRBJ1-3,few,TRBV4-1,TGCGCCAGCAGCCAAGAGTGGGGTTTGGGCCTCTCTGGAAACACCATATATTTT,CASSQEWGLGLSGNTIYF
TRBD2,15,TRBJ2-2,.,TRBV4-1,TGCGCCAGCACCCCGGGAGGCGGGGGGGCCGGGGAGCTGTTTTTT,CASTPGGGGAGELFF
.,17,TRBJ2-3,few,TRBV4-3,TGCGCCAGCAGCCAAGATCGGGCATTATCTAGCACAGATACGCAGTATTTT,CASSQDRALSSTDTQYF
.,15,TRBJ2-3,.,TRBV14,TGTGCCAGCAGCCGGCTAACGGGGATATCAGATACGCAGTATTTT,CASSRLTGISDTQYF
TRBD2,18,TRBJ2-3,many,TRBV4-2,TGTGCCAGCAGCCCGAACTTCGGACTAGCGGGAGACACAGATACGCAGTATTTT,CASSPNFGLAGDTDTQYF
.,12,TRBJ1-1,many,TRBV28,TGTGCCAGCAGTAAGGGAGGCACTGAAGCTTTCTTT,CASSKGGTEAFF
TRBD1,15,TRBJ2-7,many,TRBV4-1,TGCGCCAGCAGTACCGGACAGGGTGGTGGGTACGAGCAGTACTTC,CASSTGQGGGYEQYF
.,15,TRBJ2-3,many,TRBV20-1,TGCAGTGCTGCTCGTGCGGGGTCTAGCACAGATACGCAGTATTTT,CSAARAGSSTDTQYF
.,18,TRBJ2-6,.,TRBV9,TGTGCCAGCAGTGGAGCCGGACCTACGCCTGACTGGGCCAACGTCCCGACTTTC,CASSGAGPTPDWANVPTF
TRBD1,13,TRBJ1-1,many,TRBV15,TGTGCCACCAGCAGGGACAGGGTCTCTGAAGCTTTCTTT,CATSRDRVSEAFF
.,13,TRBJ2-7,many,TRBV5-1,TGCGCCAGCAGCTTGGAGGGGTGGCACGAGCAGTACTTC,CASSLEGWHEQYF
TRBD1,15,TRBJ2-3,many,TRBV6-6,TGTGCCAGCAGAACCCGGGACAGCTACGCAGATACGCAGTATTTT,CASRTRDSYADTQYF